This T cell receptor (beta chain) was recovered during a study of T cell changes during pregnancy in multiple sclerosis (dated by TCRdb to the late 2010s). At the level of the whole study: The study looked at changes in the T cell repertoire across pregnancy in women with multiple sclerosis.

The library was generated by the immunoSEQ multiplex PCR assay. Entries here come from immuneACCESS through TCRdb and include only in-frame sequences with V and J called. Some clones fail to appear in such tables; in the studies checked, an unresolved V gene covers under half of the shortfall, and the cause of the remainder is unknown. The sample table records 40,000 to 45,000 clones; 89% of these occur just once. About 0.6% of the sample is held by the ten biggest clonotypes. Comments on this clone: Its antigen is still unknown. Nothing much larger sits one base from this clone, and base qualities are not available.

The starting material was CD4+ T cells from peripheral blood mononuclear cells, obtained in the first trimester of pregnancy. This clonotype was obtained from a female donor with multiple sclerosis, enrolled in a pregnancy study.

The CDR3 protein is CASSPQATSGRETQYF. The base sequence is TGTGCCAGCTCACCACAGGCGACTAGCGGGAGAGAGACCCAGTACTTC. The rearranged chain carries TRBV18 and TRBJ2-5, with 12 junctional bases fitting TRBD2. Spanning cysteine to phenylalanine, the CDR3 consists of 16 amino acids. The CDR3 DNA has 48 bases and is translated from base 1. According to the germline V gene, CDR1 reads KGHSH and CDR2 reads LQKENI. Here V drops 1 base and J drops 4 bases, and the junction holds 4 bases not matched to any gene.